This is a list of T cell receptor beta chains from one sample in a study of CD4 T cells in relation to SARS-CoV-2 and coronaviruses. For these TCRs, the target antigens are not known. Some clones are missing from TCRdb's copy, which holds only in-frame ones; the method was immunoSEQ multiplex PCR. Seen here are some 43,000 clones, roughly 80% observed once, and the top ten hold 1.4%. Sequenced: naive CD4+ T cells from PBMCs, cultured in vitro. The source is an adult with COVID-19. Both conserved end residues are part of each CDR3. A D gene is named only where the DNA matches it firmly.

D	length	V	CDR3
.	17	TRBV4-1	CASSQGLAGLSTDTQYF
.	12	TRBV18	CASSPQQETQYF
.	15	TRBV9	CASSVVWRLARDYTF
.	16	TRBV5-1	CASSSGRGSPNEKLFF
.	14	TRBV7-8	CASSPGGRIETQYF
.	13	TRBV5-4	CASSLGPHEKLFF
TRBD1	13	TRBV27	CASCHRGGQPQHF
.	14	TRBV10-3	CAIRGQTNQETQYF
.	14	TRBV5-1	CASSSEFRTGELFF
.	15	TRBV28	CASNRDPPTNYGYTF
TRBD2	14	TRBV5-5	CASSFRERENEQYF